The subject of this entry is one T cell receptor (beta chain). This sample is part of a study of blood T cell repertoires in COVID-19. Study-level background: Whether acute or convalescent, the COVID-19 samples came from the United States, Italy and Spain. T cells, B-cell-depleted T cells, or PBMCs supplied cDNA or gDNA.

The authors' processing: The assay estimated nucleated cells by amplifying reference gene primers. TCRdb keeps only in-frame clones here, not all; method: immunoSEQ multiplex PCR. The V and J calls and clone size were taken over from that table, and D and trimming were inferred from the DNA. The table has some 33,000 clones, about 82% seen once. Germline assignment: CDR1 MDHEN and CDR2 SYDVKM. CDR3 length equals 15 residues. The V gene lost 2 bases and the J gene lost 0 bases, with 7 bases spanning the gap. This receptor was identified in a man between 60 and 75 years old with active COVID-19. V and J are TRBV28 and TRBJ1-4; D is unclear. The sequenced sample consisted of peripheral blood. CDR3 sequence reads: CASSLITATNEKLFF. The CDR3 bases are TGTGCCAGCAGTTTAATCACAGCAACTAATGAAAAACTGTTTTTT.